This section outlines one T cell receptor beta chain sequence together with its context. Germline V gene data show CDR1 as SNHLY and CDR2 as FYNNEI. The CDR3 extends over 14 amino acids. Trimming took 3 bases from V and 4 from J; bases not matched to a gene: 2. Naivety among CD8 cells was defined by CD45RO negativity and positive CCR7 selection, thereby excluding terminally differentiated effector memory CD45RA+ cells. The data were taken from a study of shared clonotypes between healthy human individuals. As for the study in general: CD4 naive and memory got three plates each, CD8 naive two, CD8 memory one.

The data were produced by immunoSEQ multiplex PCR, yet TCRdb's version contains in-frame clones alone and is incomplete. Among under 850,000 clones, approximately 92% were seen once, and the ten largest hold approximately 25%. The clonotype was recovered from a young man in good health. The rearrangement uses TRBV2 and TRBJ1-1; 10 bases map to TRBD1. Material: naive CD8+ T cells sorted from blood. This CDR3 reads CASSDRQGATEAFF. The CDR3 DNA reads TGTGCCAGCAGTGATCGACAGGGGGCCACTGAAGCTTTCTTT.